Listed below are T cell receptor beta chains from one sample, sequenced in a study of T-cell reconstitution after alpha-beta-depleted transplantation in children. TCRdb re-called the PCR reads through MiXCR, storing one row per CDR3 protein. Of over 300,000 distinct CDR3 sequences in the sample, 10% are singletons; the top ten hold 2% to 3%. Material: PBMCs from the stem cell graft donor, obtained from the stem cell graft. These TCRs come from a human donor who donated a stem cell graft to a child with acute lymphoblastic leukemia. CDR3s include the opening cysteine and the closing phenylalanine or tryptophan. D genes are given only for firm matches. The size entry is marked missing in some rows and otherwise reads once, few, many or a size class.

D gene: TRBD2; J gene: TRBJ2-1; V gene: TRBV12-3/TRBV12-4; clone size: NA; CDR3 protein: CASSFEGLAVVF; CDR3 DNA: TGTGCCAGCAGTTTCGAGGGACTAGCGGTGGTCTTC
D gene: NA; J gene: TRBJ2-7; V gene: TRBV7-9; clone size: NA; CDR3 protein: CASSENVEGKQYF; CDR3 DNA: TGTGCCAGCAGCGAAAACGTGGAGGGCAAGCAGTACTTC
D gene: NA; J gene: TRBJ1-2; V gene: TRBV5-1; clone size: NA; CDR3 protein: CASSKDRTSSYGYTF; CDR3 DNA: TGCGCCAGCAGCAAAGACAGGACGAGTAGCTATGGCTACACCTTC
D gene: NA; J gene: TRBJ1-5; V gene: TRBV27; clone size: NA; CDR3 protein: CASGQGNGPQHF; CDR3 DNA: TGTGCCAGCGGGCAGGGTAATGGGCCCCAGCATTTT
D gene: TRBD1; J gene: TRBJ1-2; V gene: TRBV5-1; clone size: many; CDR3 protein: CASSPNTGTGRDGYTF; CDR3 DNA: TGCGCCAGCAGCCCGAATACCGGGACAGGGAGGGACGGCTACACCTTC
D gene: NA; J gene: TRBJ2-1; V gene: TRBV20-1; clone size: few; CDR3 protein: CSARSLNGSGYNEQFF; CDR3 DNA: TGCAGTGCTAGGTCCCTCAATGGGAGTGGTTACAATGAGCAGTTCTTC
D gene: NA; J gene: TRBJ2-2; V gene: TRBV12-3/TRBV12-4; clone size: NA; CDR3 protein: CASRPPLGGLFF; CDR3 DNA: TGTGCCAGCAGACCCCCCCTCGGGGGGCTGTTTTTT
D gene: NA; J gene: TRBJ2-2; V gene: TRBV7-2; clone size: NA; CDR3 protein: CASSLGGGSGELFF; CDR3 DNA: TGTGCCAGCAGCTTAGGAGGGGGTAGCGGGGAGCTGTTTTTT
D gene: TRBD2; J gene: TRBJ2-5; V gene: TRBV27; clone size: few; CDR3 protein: CASSPRTRGEETQYF; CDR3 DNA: TGTGCCAGCAGTCCCCGTACGCGGGGGGAAGAGACCCAGTACTTC
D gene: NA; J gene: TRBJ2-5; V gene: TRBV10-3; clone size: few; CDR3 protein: CAISESNSQETQYF; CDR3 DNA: TGTGCCATCAGTGAGTCGAACAGTCAAGAGACCCAGTACTTC
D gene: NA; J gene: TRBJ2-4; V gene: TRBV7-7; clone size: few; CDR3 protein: CASSSGRLAKNIQYF; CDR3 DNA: TGTGCTAGCAGCTCCGGCAGACTAGCCAAAAACATTCAGTACTTC
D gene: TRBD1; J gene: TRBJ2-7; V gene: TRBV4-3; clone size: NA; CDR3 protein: CASSQVRRTGLYEQYF; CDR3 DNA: TGCGCCAGCAGCCAAGTGCGAAGGACAGGGCTCTACGAGCAGTACTTC
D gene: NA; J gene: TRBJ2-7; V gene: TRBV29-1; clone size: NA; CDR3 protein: CSVADTYEQYF; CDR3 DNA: TGCAGCGTCGCCGACACCTACGAGCAGTACTTC
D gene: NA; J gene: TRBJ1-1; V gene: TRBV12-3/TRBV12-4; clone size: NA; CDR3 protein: CASLGGVTEAFF; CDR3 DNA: TGTGCCAGCTTGGGAGGGGTTACTGAAGCTTTCTTT
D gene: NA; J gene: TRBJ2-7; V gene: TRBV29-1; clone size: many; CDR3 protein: CSVSRGTGYEQYF; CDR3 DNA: TGCAGCGTGAGTAGGGGGACTGGCTACGAGCAGTACTTC
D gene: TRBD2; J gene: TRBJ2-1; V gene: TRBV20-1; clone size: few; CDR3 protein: CSARLREGPNEQFF; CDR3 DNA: TGCAGTGCTAGGTTGCGGGAGGGCCCCAATGAGCAGTTCTTC
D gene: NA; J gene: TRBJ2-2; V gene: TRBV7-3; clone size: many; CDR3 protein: CASSRTGSNTGELFF; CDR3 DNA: TGTGCCAGCAGCAGAACAGGGAGTAACACCGGGGAGCTGTTTTTT
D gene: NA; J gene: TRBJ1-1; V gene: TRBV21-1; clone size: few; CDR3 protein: CASSKVPGECEAFF; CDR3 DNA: TGTGCCAGCAGCAAAGTGCCAGGGGAGTGTGAAGCTTTCTTT
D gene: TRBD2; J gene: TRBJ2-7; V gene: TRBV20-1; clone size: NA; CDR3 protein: CSAPHSGGSYEQYF; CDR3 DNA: TGCAGTGCTCCCCATAGCGGGGGATCCTACGAGCAGTACTTC
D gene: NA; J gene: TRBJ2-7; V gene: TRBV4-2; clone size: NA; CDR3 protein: CASSQYPQGEQYF; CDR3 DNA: TGTGCCAGCAGCCAATACCCGCAGGGTGAGCAGTACTTC
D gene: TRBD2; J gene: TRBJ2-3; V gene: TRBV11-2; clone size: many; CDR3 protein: CASSSPTGTSGIEGTDTQYF; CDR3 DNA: TGTGCCAGCAGCTCGCCCACAGGGACTAGCGGGATAGAGGGCACAGATACGCAGTATTTT
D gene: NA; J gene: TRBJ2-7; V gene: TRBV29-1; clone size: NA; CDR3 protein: CSVEGVYEQYF; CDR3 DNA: TGCAGCGTTGAAGGAGTATACGAGCAGTACTTC
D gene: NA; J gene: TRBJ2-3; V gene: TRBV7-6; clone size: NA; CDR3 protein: CASSLDQRGLGTDTQYF; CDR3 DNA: TGTGCCAGCAGCTTAGACCAGCGAGGGTTGGGCACAGATACGCAGTATTTT
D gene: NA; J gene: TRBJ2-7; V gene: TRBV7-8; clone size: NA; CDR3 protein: CASSPFGYEQYF; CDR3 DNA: TGTGCCAGCAGCCCTTTCGGTTACGAGCAGTACTTC
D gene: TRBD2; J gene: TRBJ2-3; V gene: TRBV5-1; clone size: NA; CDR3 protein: CASSCELAEKCDTDTQYF; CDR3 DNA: TGCGCCAGCAGCTGCGAACTAGCGGAGAAGTGCGACACAGATACGCAGTATTTT
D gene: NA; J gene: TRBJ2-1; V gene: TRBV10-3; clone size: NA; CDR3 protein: CAISGTDISYNEQFF; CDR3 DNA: TGTGCCATCAGTGGGACCGACATTTCCTACAATGAGCAGTTCTTC
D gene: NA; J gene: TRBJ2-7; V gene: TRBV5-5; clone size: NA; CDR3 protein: CASSSGPTSYEQYF; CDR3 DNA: TGTGCCAGCAGCTCGGGCCCTACCTCCTACGAGCAGTACTTC
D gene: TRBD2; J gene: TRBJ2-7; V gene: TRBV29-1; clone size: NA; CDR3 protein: CSVEDPFKPLAGGIYEQYF; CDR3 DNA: TGCAGCGTTGAAGATCCCTTTAAGCCGTTAGCGGGAGGGATCTACGAGCAGTACTTC
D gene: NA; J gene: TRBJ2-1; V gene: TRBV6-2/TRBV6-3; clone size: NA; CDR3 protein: CASSYSTALFPPYNEQFF; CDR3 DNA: TGTGCCAGCAGTTACTCGACGGCCCTATTCCCCCCCTACAATGAGCAGTTCTTC
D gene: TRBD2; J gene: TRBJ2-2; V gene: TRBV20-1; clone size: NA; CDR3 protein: CSARSASGRHTGELFF; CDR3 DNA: TGCAGTGCTAGGTCGGCTAGCGGGAGACACACCGGGGAGCTGTTTTTT
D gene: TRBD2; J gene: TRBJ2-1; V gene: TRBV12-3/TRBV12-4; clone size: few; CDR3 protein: CASSSLSSGTNEQFF; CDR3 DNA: TGTGCCAGCAGCTCCCTCTCTAGCGGGACCAATGAGCAGTTCTTC
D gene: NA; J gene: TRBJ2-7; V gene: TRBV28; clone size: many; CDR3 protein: CASTRDGTYEQYF; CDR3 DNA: TGTGCCAGCACCCGGGACGGAACCTACGAGCAGTACTTC
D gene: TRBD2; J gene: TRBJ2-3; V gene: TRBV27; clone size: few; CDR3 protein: CASSLSASGALTSTDTQYF; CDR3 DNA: TGTGCCAGCAGTTTATCGGCTAGCGGGGCCCTCACCAGCACAGATACGCAGTATTTT